The 5 T cell receptor beta chains in this list originate from one sample, sequenced in a study of early T cells in non-severe SARS-CoV-2 infection. In TCRdb, the 5' RACE reads were re-called with MiXCR into one record per CDR3 protein. Of 45,000 or so distinct CDR3 sequences in the sample, under 4.5% were seen once. Material: whole blood. Every receptor here comes from an adult who was a healthcare worker with PCR-confirmed SARS-CoV-2 infection or an uninfected control (not recorded which).

There are many counts of this clonotype. This sequence joins TRBV21-1 and TRBJ2-1; TRBD1 is the table's D call and was not checked against the DNA. TRBV21-1 is noted as a pseudogene. The length of the CDR3 is 15 residues. CDR3 DNA: TGTGCCAGCAGCCCCCCCAGGTTTTCCTACAATGAGCAGTTCTTC. It translates to CASSPPRFSYNEQFF.

This clonotype appeared many times. The chain uses TRBV5-1 and TRBJ2-3; 7 bases align to TRBD2. The CDR3 is 17 residues long. V dropped 0 bases and J dropped 4; count of bases not matched to a gene: 11. The V gene's germline CDR1 is SGHRS and CDR2 YFSETQ. The CDR3 region has the DNA TGCGCCAGCAGCTTGGTATCGAGCGGGGAGTTGGCAGATACGCAGTATTTT. Translating it yields CASSLVSSGELADTQYF.

This clonotype has at least ten counts. J is TRBJ2-7 and V is TRBV11-3, with D unclear. CDR1 is SGHNT and CDR2 is YENEEA in the germline V gene. V was pared by 0 bases and J by 4 bases, with 10 bases between. The CDR3 has 14 residues. In DNA, the CDR3 is TGTGCCAGCAGCTTAGAAAACTACTCTTACGAGCAGTACTTC. It encodes CASSLENYSYEQYF.

This clonotype was detected many times. The chain has TRBV11-1 and TRBJ1-2, with D perhaps TRBD1 (6 bases). Germline assignment: CDR1 SGHAT and CDR2 FQDESV (reference sequence). Deletions cut 5 bases from V and 0 bases from J, with 10 bases between. This CDR3 spans 14 amino acids. The CDR3 reads CASSVNRANYGYTF. The CDR3 DNA is TGTGCCAGCAGCGTCAACAGGGCTAACTATGGCTACACCTTC.

This clonotype was counted between two and nine times. J is TRBJ2-7 and V is TRBV5-1; TRBD2 might be the D (5 bases). The V gene lost 1 base and the J gene lost 2 bases, with 13 bases spanning the gap. The CDR3 has 15 residues. In germline, CDR1 is SGHRS, CDR2 YFSETQ. CDR3: CASSLQDPGTYEQYF. The CDR3 bases are TGCGCCAGCAGCTTGCAGGACCCCGGGACCTACGAGCAGTACTTC.